The T cell receptor (beta chain) described here comes from a study of Graves' ophthalmopathy and Graves' hyperthyroidism. Study findings and constraints: A majority of expanded thyroid clonotypes exceeding 0.001 frequency were likewise present in blood.

Trimming cost V 5 bases and J 10 bases, with 20 bases left between them. This CDR3 is built from 14 residues. Beta-chain TCR CDR3 regions were amplified from RNA transcripts. In the first round, RT-PCR was carried out with HTBI primers, and a multiplex PCR formed the second round. TCRdb fed the multiplex PCR reads into MiXCR, producing one record per CDR3 protein. The sample lists some 370,000 distinct CDR3 sequences, 17% occurring once. This clonotype was detected ten times or more. What it binds is unknown. The chain links TRBV12-3 or TRBV12-4 to TRBJ1-1; unclear D gene. The receptor was isolated from an adult woman with stable Graves' hyperthyroidism. Sequencing was done on a sample of peripheral blood. The CDR3 region has the DNA TGTGCCAGCAGTCCAAACGCTGAGGCCCACGTAGCTTTCTTT. Encoded protein: CASSPNAEAHVAFF.